The rows below give T cell receptor beta chains drawn from one sample of a study of T cell repertoires and HLA-DP antigens. Profiling relied on immunoSEQ multiplex PCR, and the TCRdb table lists in-frame clones only, not all of them. The sample lists about 73,000 clones, around 80% seen once, with 1.5% to 2% in the top ten. These TCRs' antigens remain unknown. The specimen sequenced was CD4+ T cells from PBMCs. Source of these receptors: a man in his fifties or sixties in good health and CMV-seronegative. Both conserved end residues are part of each CDR3. The D gene is left open where the match is weak. A clone size is listed for some rows: how often the clone was seen (once, few, many), or a class if it is expanded.

V gene: TRBV7-2
J gene: TRBJ2-1
clone size: .
D gene: TRBD1
CDR3 protein: CASSLRGIDNEQFF
CDR3 DNA: TGTGCCAGCAGCCTCAGGGGGATCGACAATGAGCAGTTCTTC

V gene: TRBV29-1
J gene: TRBJ2-2
clone size: few
D gene: .
CDR3 protein: CSAGRGNTGELFF
CDR3 DNA: TGCAGCGCCGGACGGGGGAACACCGGGGAGCTGTTTTTT

V gene: TRBV18
J gene: TRBJ2-2
clone size: .
D gene: TRBD1
CDR3 protein: CASSIPGQSGELFF
CDR3 DNA: TGTGCCAGCTCAATTCCGGGACAGTCCGGGGAGCTGTTTTTT

V gene: TRBV19
J gene: TRBJ2-3
clone size: few
D gene: .
CDR3 protein: CASSAARGTDTQYF
CDR3 DNA: TGTGCCAGTAGTGCCGCGAGGGGCACAGATACGCAGTATTTT

V gene: TRBV4-3
J gene: TRBJ2-1
clone size: .
D gene: TRBD2
CDR3 protein: CASSRGLAGIFGEQFF
CDR3 DNA: TGCGCCAGCAGTAGGGGACTAGCGGGCATATTTGGTGAGCAGTTCTTC

V gene: TRBV11-2
J gene: TRBJ1-5
clone size: .
D gene: .
CDR3 protein: CASSLGWGAWQPQHF
CDR3 DNA: TGTGCCAGCAGCTTAGGCTGGGGGGCTTGGCAGCCCCAGCATTTT

V gene: TRBV7-2
J gene: TRBJ1-3
clone size: .
D gene: .
CDR3 protein: CASSLSGLRLGNTIYF
CDR3 DNA: TGTGCCAGCAGCCTCTCCGGGCTCAGGCTTGGAAACACCATATATTTT

V gene: TRBV15
J gene: TRBJ2-3
clone size: .
D gene: TRBD1
CDR3 protein: CATGQGGTDTQYF
CDR3 DNA: TGTGCCACAGGCCAGGGGGGCACAGATACGCAGTATTTT

V gene: TRBV4-2
J gene: TRBJ2-3
clone size: .
D gene: .
CDR3 protein: CASSQGDTQYF
CDR3 DNA: TGTGCCAGCAGCCAAGGGGATACGCAGTATTTT

V gene: TRBV6-5
J gene: TRBJ1-1
clone size: once
D gene: .
CDR3 protein: CASSYTRNTEAFF
CDR3 DNA: TGTGCCAGCAGTTACACCCGGAACACTGAAGCTTTCTTT

V gene: TRBV19
J gene: TRBJ1-5
clone size: few
D gene: .
CDR3 protein: CASSQHGGLQPQHF
CDR3 DNA: TGTGCCAGTTCCCAGCACGGGGGCCTTCAGCCCCAGCATTTT

V gene: TRBV18
J gene: TRBJ1-1
clone size: many
D gene: TRBD1
CDR3 protein: CASSPGQGAGAFF
CDR3 DNA: TGTGCCAGCTCACCAGGGCAGGGGGCCGGGGCTTTCTTT

V gene: TRBV7-9
J gene: TRBJ2-7
clone size: once
D gene: TRBD1
CDR3 protein: CASSGTGVFEQYF
CDR3 DNA: TGTGCCAGCAGCGGGACAGGGGTGTTCGAGCAGTACTTC

V gene: TRBV2
J gene: TRBJ2-1
clone size: .
D gene: TRBD2
CDR3 protein: CASSEFTAGERFF
CDR3 DNA: TGTGCCAGCAGTGAATTCACGGCGGGAGAAAGGTTCTTC

V gene: TRBV7-2
J gene: TRBJ2-3
clone size: .
D gene: .
CDR3 protein: CASSSMVGFTDTQYF
CDR3 DNA: TGTGCCAGCAGCTCCATGGTGGGTTTCACAGATACGCAGTATTTT

V gene: TRBV10-1
J gene: TRBJ2-3
clone size: once
D gene: TRBD2
CDR3 protein: CASSNPGLAGHTDTQYF
CDR3 DNA: TGCGCCAGCAGTAACCCGGGACTAGCGGGGCACACAGATACGCAGTATTTT

V gene: TRBV5-4
J gene: TRBJ1-6
clone size: .
D gene: TRBD1
CDR3 protein: CASSLGQGSYNSPLHF
CDR3 DNA: TGTGCCAGCAGCTTGGGACAGGGCTCCTATAATTCACCCCTCCACTTT

V gene: TRBV4-3
J gene: TRBJ2-1
clone size: .
D gene: TRBD2
CDR3 protein: CASSLLGGSKNEQFF
CDR3 DNA: TGCGCCAGCAGCCTACTCGGCGGGAGTAAGAATGAGCAGTTCTTC

V gene: TRBV6-5
J gene: TRBJ1-1
clone size: .
D gene: .
CDR3 protein: CASSYRTANTEAFF
CDR3 DNA: TGTGCCAGCAGTTACAGGACAGCGAACACTGAAGCTTTCTTT

V gene: TRBV19
J gene: TRBJ1-2
clone size: .
D gene: .
CDR3 protein: CASSTQGSGDYGYTF
CDR3 DNA: TGTGCCAGTAGTACCCAAGGGTCGGGGGATTATGGCTACACCTTC

V gene: TRBV19
J gene: TRBJ2-7
clone size: .
D gene: TRBD1
CDR3 protein: CASSVQGAGYEQYF
CDR3 DNA: TGTGCCAGTAGTGTCCAGGGGGCAGGCTACGAGCAGTACTTC

V gene: TRBV18
J gene: TRBJ1-3
clone size: .
D gene: TRBD1
CDR3 protein: CASSPRGQGDNSGNTIYF
CDR3 DNA: TGTGCCAGCTCACCACGTGGACAGGGGGACAACTCTGGAAACACCATATATTTT

V gene: TRBV6-5
J gene: TRBJ1-2
clone size: .
D gene: TRBD1
CDR3 protein: CASSEVGQGYGYTF
CDR3 DNA: TGTGCCAGCAGTGAAGTAGGACAGGGCTATGGCTACACCTTC

V gene: TRBV7-9
J gene: TRBJ2-2
clone size: .
D gene: .
CDR3 protein: CASSLGAPKDLNTGELFF
CDR3 DNA: TGTGCCAGCAGCTTAGGGGCCCCCAAAGACCTGAACACCGGGGAGCTGTTTTTT

V gene: TRBV19
J gene: TRBJ2-3
clone size: .
D gene: TRBD2
CDR3 protein: CASSPGLAGSDTQYF
CDR3 DNA: TGTGCCAGTAGTCCGGGACTAGCGGGGTCGGATACGCAGTATTTT

V gene: TRBV28
J gene: TRBJ2-1
clone size: .
D gene: .
CDR3 protein: CASSFRGGTHNEQFF
CDR3 DNA: TGTGCCAGCAGTTTTCGAGGGGGGACTCACAATGAGCAGTTCTTC

V gene: TRBV18
J gene: TRBJ1-4
clone size: .
D gene: .
CDR3 protein: CASSAQATNEKLFF
CDR3 DNA: TGTGCCAGCTCCGCACAGGCAACTAATGAAAAACTGTTTTTT

V gene: TRBV5-1
J gene: TRBJ2-7
clone size: .
D gene: .
CDR3 protein: CASSSDSYEQYF
CDR3 DNA: TGCGCCAGCAGCTCCGACAGCTACGAGCAGTACTTC

V gene: TRBV4-1
J gene: TRBJ1-4
clone size: .
D gene: .
CDR3 protein: CASSQVGGKLFF
CDR3 DNA: TGCGCCAGCAGCCAAGTTGGAGGAAAACTGTTTTTT

V gene: TRBV5-1
J gene: TRBJ1-2
clone size: few
D gene: .
CDR3 protein: CASSLLQAGPDYGYTF
CDR3 DNA: TGCGCCAGCAGCTTGTTACAGGCTGGGCCGGACTATGGCTACACCTTC

V gene: TRBV7-9
J gene: TRBJ2-1
clone size: .
D gene: TRBD2
CDR3 protein: CASSSYLLAGESSNEQFF
CDR3 DNA: TGTGCCAGCAGCTCTTACCTACTAGCGGGAGAGAGTAGCAATGAGCAGTTCTTC

V gene: TRBV6-5
J gene: TRBJ1-2
clone size: few
D gene: .
CDR3 protein: CASSYEGVEGYTF
CDR3 DNA: TGTGCCAGCAGTTACGAGGGGGTGGAAGGCTACACCTTC

V gene: TRBV25-1
J gene: TRBJ1-2
clone size: .
D gene: TRBD1
CDR3 protein: CASSEGGQGYGYTF
CDR3 DNA: TGTGCCAGCAGTGAAGGAGGACAGGGCTATGGCTACACCTTC

V gene: TRBV5-1
J gene: TRBJ2-5
clone size: .
D gene: TRBD2
CDR3 protein: CASTEGGSTRETQYF
CDR3 DNA: TGCGCCAGCACGGAGGGCGGGAGTACAAGGGAGACCCAGTACTTC

V gene: TRBV18
J gene: TRBJ2-1
clone size: .
D gene: .
CDR3 protein: CASSPQAGGDEQFF
CDR3 DNA: TGTGCCAGCTCACCACAGGCGGGTGGGGATGAGCAGTTCTTC

V gene: TRBV5-4
J gene: TRBJ2-1
clone size: few
D gene: .
CDR3 protein: CASSTRTGRDEQFF
CDR3 DNA: TGTGCCAGCAGCACACGGACAGGGAGGGATGAGCAGTTCTTC

V gene: TRBV5-1
J gene: TRBJ1-4
clone size: .
D gene: TRBD1
CDR3 protein: CASSLAGTENEKLFF
CDR3 DNA: TGCGCCAGCAGCTTGGCCGGGACAGAGAATGAAAAACTGTTTTTT

V gene: TRBV5-4
J gene: TRBJ1-2
clone size: .
D gene: .
CDR3 protein: CASSLGTVANYGYTF
CDR3 DNA: TGTGCCAGCAGCTTGGGGACAGTAGCTAACTATGGCTACACCTTC

V gene: TRBV28
J gene: TRBJ1-4
clone size: .
D gene: TRBD1
CDR3 protein: CASSSPRDSLNEKLFF
CDR3 DNA: TGTGCCAGCAGTTCCCCGAGGGACAGTCTTAATGAAAAACTGTTTTTT

V gene: TRBV19
J gene: TRBJ1-1
clone size: .
D gene: .
CDR3 protein: CASSIVNTEAFF
CDR3 DNA: TGTGCCAGTAGTATCGTTAACACTGAAGCTTTCTTT

V gene: TRBV5-4
J gene: TRBJ2-2
clone size: once
D gene: .
CDR3 protein: CASSLEAITGELFF
CDR3 DNA: TGTGCCAGCAGCTTGGAGGCCATTACCGGGGAGCTGTTTTTT

V gene: TRBV6-6
J gene: TRBJ2-1
clone size: .
D gene: .
CDR3 protein: CASTDPGRRGEQFF
CDR3 DNA: TGTGCCAGCACCGACCCTGGGAGGAGAGGTGAGCAGTTCTTC

V gene: TRBV2
J gene: TRBJ2-3
clone size: .
D gene: .
CDR3 protein: CASSDRADTQYF
CDR3 DNA: TGTGCCAGCAGTGACCGGGCTGATACGCAGTATTTT

V gene: TRBV11-2
J gene: TRBJ2-7
clone size: once
D gene: .
CDR3 protein: CASSPQPTAYEQYF
CDR3 DNA: TGTGCCAGCAGCCCTCAACCGACAGCCTACGAGCAGTACTTC

V gene: TRBV6-6
J gene: TRBJ2-7
clone size: .
D gene: .
CDR3 protein: CASSKQESYEQYF
CDR3 DNA: TGTGCCAGCTCTAAACAGGAGTCCTACGAGCAGTACTTC